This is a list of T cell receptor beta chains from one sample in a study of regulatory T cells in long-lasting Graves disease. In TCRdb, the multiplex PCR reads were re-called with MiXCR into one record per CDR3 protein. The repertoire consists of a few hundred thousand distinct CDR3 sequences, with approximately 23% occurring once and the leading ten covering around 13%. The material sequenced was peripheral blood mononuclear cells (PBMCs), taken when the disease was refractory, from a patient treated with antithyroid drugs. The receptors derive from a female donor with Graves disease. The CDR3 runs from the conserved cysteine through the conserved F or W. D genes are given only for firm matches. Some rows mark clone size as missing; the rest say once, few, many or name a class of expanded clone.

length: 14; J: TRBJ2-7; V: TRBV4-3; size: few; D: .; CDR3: CASSQGYNSYEQYF; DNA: TGCGCCAGCAGCCAAGGATACAACAGCTACGAGCAGTACTTC
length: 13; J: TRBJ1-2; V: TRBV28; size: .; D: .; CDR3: CASSPPPNYGYTF; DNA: TGTGCCAGCAGCCCTCCCCCCAACTATGGCTACACCTTC
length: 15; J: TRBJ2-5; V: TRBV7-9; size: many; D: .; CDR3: CASRDLFNLQETQYF; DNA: TGTGCCAGCAGAGACTTGTTCAATCTGCAAGAGACCCAGTACTTC
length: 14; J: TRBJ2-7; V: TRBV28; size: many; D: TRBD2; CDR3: CASSLSGTPFEQYF; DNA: TGTGCCAGCAGTTTAAGCGGGACTCCTTTCGAGCAGTACTTC
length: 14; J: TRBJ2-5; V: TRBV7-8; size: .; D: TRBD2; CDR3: CASSFLAAQGTQYF; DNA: TGTGCCAGCAGCTTCCTAGCGGCGCAAGGGACCCAGTACTTC
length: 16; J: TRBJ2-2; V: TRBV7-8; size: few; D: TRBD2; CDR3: CASSLADSGGTGELFF; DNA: TGTGCCAGCAGCTTAGCGGACTCGGGAGGCACCGGGGAGCTGTTTTTT
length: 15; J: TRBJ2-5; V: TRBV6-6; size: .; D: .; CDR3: CASSYSRRGDETQYF; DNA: TGTGCCAGCAGTTACTCGAGACGGGGCGATGAGACCCAGTACTTC
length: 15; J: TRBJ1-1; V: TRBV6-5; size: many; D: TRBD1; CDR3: CASSSLDRAGTEAFF; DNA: TGTGCCAGCAGTTCTCTGGACAGGGCAGGCACTGAAGCTTTCTTT
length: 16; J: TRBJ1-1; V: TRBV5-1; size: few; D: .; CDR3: CASSSSLWLWNTEAFF; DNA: TGCGCCAGCAGCTCGAGTCTATGGCTGTGGAACACTGAAGCTTTCTTT
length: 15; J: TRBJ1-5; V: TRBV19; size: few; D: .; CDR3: CASTTGGASGQPQHF; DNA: TGTGCCAGTACCACCGGAGGGGCGTCCGGGCAGCCCCAGCATTTT
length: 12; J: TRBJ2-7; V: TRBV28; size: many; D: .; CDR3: CASRTGDYEQYF; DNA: TGTGCCAGCAGAACGGGGGACTACGAGCAGTACTTC
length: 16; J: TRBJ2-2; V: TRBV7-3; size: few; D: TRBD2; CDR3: CASSLRSGENTGELFF; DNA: TGTGCCAGCAGCCTACGCAGCGGGGAGAACACCGGGGAGCTGTTTTTT
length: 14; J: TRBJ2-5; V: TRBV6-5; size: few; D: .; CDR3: CASSYGSLQETQYF; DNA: TGTGCCAGCAGTTACGGTTCTCTCCAAGAGACCCAGTACTTC
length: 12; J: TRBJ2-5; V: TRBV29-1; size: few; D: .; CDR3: CSVSQDGQTQYF; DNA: TGCAGCGTTTCTCAAGATGGGCAGACCCAGTACTTC
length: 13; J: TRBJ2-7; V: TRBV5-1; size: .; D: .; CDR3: CASSDGTLLEQYF; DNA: TGCGCCAGCAGCGACGGGACCCTCTTGGAGCAGTACTTC
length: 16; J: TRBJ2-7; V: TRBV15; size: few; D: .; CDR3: CATSRDRRGAAYEQYF; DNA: TGTGCCACCAGCAGAGATAGAAGGGGGGCAGCCTACGAGCAGTACTTC
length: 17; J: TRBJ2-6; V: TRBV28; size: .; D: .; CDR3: CASRLGTSSPGANVLTF; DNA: TGTGCCAGCAGATTAGGGACCTCGAGTCCTGGGGCCAACGTCCTGACTTTC
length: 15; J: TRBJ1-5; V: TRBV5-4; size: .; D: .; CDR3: CASSLAGASGQPQHF; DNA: TGTGCCAGCAGCTTGGCGGGGGCTTCGGGACAGCCCCAGCATTTT
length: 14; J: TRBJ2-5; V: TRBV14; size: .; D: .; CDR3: CASSQDMSLETQYF; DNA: TGTGCCAGCAGCCAAGATATGAGTCTCGAGACCCAGTACTTC
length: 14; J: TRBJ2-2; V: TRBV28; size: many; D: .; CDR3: CASRDSENTGELFF; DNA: TGTGCCAGCAGGGATAGCGAAAACACCGGGGAGCTGTTTTTT
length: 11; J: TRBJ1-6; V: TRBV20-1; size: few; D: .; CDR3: CSASQDPESYF; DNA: TGCAGTGCTAGCCAAGACCCCGAGTCGTACTTT
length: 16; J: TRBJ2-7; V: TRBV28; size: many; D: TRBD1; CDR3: CASSSAGGAVPYEQYF; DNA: TGTGCCAGCAGTTCTGCAGGGGGAGCGGTACCGTACGAGCAGTACTTC
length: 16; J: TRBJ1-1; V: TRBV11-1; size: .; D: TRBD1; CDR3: CASSFGQGWMNTEAFF; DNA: TGTGCCAGCAGCTTTGGACAGGGCTGGATGAACACTGAAGCTTTCTTT
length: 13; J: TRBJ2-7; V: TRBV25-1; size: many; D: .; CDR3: CASSDRASGEQYF; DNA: TGTGCCAGCAGTGACAGGGCCTCGGGCGAGCAGTACTTC
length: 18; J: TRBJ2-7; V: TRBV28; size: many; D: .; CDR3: CASSIPGDIKLRSYEQYF; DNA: TGTGCCAGCAGTATACCCGGGGACATTAAACTTCGCTCCTACGAGCAGTACTTC
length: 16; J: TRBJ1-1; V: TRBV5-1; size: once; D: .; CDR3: CASSLSVSRKGPEAFF; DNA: TGCGCCAGCAGCTTGTCGGTATCGAGGAAGGGACCTGAAGCTTTCTTT
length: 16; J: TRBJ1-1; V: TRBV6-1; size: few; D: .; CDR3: CASSPSLGAGHTEAFF; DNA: TGTGCCAGCAGTCCATCCCTTGGGGCAGGGCACACTGAAGCTTTCTTT
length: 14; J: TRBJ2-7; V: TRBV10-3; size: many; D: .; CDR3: CATKGGSRPYEQYF; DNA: TGTGCCACCAAGGGGGGAAGTAGGCCCTACGAGCAGTACTTC
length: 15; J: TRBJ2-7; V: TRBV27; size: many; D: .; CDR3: CASSFGRLGRYEQYF; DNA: TGTGCCAGCAGTTTCGGTAGGCTAGGGCGTTACGAGCAGTACTTC
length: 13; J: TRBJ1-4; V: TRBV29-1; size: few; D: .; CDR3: CSVARGRGEKLFF; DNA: TGCAGCGTTGCGAGGGGACGAGGTGAAAAACTGTTTTTT
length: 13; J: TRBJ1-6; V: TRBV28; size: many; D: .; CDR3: CASNAQKNSPLHF; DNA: TGTGCCAGCAACGCACAGAAAAATTCACCCCTCCACTTT
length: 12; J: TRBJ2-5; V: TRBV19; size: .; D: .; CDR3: CASSMAGETQYF; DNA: TGTGCCAGTAGTATGGCGGGGGAGACCCAGTACTTC